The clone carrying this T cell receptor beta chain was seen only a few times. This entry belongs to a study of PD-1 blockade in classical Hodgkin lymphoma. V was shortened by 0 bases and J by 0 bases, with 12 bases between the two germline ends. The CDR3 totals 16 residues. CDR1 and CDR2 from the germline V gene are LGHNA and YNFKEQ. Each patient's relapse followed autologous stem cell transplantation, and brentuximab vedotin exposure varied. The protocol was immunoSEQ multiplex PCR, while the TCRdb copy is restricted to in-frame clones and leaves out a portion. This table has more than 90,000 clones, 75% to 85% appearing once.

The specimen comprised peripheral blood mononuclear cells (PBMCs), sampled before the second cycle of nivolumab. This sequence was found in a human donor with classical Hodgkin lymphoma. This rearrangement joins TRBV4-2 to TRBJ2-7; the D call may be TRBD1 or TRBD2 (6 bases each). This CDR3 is CASSQEEGDNSYEQYF. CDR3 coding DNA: TGTGCCAGCAGCCAAGAGGAGGGGGACAACTCCTACGAGCAGTACTTC.